Detailed here is one TCR beta chain. Its antigen remains undetermined. Its ends do not fully match the called genes, so a read error is possible. The immunoSEQ platform was used to carry out deep TCRbeta sequencing. Per the authors' processing: Only productive rearrangements were exported from the immunoSEQ Analyzer for downstream analysis. Bulk TCRbeta clonotypes were assigned T cell phenotypes by matching to single-cell RNA+TCR-seq clones sharing the same TCRbeta sequence. Clone enrichment in tumor was calculated as tumor frequency divided by PBMC frequency from bulk TCR sequencing. GLIPH was used to group TCRs into specificity groups, clusters of distinct TCRs likely recognizing common antigens via shared CDR3 motifs. The table comes from immuneACCESS by way of TCRdb, which keeps in-frame sequences with V and J called. Part of the clones is missing from these tables; in studies checked, under half for an unresolved V gene and the rest for unknown reasons. D and trimming were read from the DNA, whereas the V and J calls and clone size are those reported in that table. The table for this sample lists approximately 59,000 clones; about four fifths of them were counted only once. The ten largest account for over 10% of the sample.

This sample was taken from a study of T cells in tumors after PD-1 blockade (dated 2019 in TCRdb). General notes on the study: Patients were excluded if they had prior checkpoint blockade, use of systemic immunosuppressants, or recent radiotherapy or other anti-cancer therapy within 4 weeks. Patients received pembrolizumab 200 mg every 3 weeks or cemiplimab 350 mg every 2 weeks. Ongoing daily vismodegib 150 mg was also given to a subset of patients during anti-PD-1 treatment. On average, peripheral blood samples had 110,000 or so TCR templates (range about 23,000-280,000) and around 35,000 unique clonotypes. The study performed paired single-cell RNA and TCR sequencing on site-matched tumors from BCC or SCC patients before and after anti-PD-1 therapy. To compare clonotypes in blood and tumor, bulk TCR sequencing was done on nine to eleven peripheral blood samples taken from 5 or 6 patients. RECIST version 1.1 was used to evaluate clinical response. The investigation overall reported the following: About two fifths of tumor TCR clonotypes were detected in blood, and some novel exhausted tumor clones were observed in pre-treatment blood, which was taken as suggesting peripheral recruitment. The source of novel T cell clones was not identified, and lymphoid organs or rare unexpanded clones within the tumor or the tumor periphery could be included among the possible sources.

Explained via the paper, the time point label denotes: before anti-PD-1 therapy. For bulk TCRbeta sequencing, genomic DNA was extracted from tumor biopsies or peripheral blood, and input amounts ranged from roughly 600 ng to 6,500 ng. All patients had histologically proven advanced or metastatic basal or squamous cell carcinoma and were poor candidates for surgical resection. Of the approximately 10 patients in the basal cell carcinoma cohort, roughly eight underwent bulk tumor TCR sequencing. CDR1 and CDR2 are drawn from the germline V gene: MNHNS, SASEGT. Reading from cysteine to phenylalanine, the CDR3 counts 14 amino acids. CDR3 DNA is the only sequence kept; it has 42 bases, read in frame from the first base.

The sample was PBMCs, taken before anti-PD-1 treatment. The rearrangement joined TRBV6-1 to TRBJ1-2, and 7 bases in between align with TRBD1. This receptor was identified in a human donor with basal cell carcinoma. The CDR3 protein is CASSEVGTVNPQAF. The bases are TGTGCCAGCAGTGAAGTAGGGACAGTTAACCCCCAGGCCTTC.